This TCR beta chain was profiled in a study of persistence of HIV-infected CD4 T cells. As concerns this clone: Its target is not known.

V lost 0 bases and J 5 bases, leaving 5 bases between the germline ends. Germline CDR1 and CDR2: MNHNS and SASEGT. The CDR3 runs to 13 residues. Nonspecific anti-CD3/anti-CD28 bead stimulation represents the broad CD4+ T cell repertoire. Sorting of responding CD4+ T cells relied on upregulated CD40 ligand together with CD69. Study-level findings and limits: TCRbeta richness was lower in CMV- and Gag-responding cells than in anti-CD3/anti-CD28-responding cells. Proviral oligoclonality tracked with TCR oligoclonality within the same sorted cells.

The libraries were made with immunoSEQ version 4 in survey mode. Here immunoSEQ multiplex PCR was the method, and the copy in TCRdb shows in-frame clones only, minus some. The repertoire holds roughly 41,000 clones, roughly 87% seen once, with approximately 1.3% in the top ten. The clonotype was recovered from an adult man with HIV who was CMV-seropositive. The sequencing used CD4+ T cells sorted from PBMCs after roughly 18-hour stimulation, collected from a patient who received antiretroviral therapy. The chain recombines TRBV6-1 with TRBJ1-5, with unresolved D. The CDR3, as DNA: TGTGCCAGCAGTGAAGCTCCGGATCAGCCCCAGCATTTT. Its translation: CASSEAPDQPQHF.